This is a list of T cell receptor beta chains from one sample in a study of control samples from healthy donors and cancer patients. The assay was immunoSEQ multiplex PCR, and TCRdb's table has in-frame clones only and misses some. The sample lists under 150,000 clones, approximately 94% occurring once. Sequencing input: PBMCs. All receptors come from a middle-aged man with head and neck cancer. The CDR3 runs from the conserved cysteine through the conserved F or W. The D gene is left open where the match is weak. The size of a clone is reported for some rows only, either as once, few or many, or as a class for expanded clones.

>TRBD1|TRBV4-2|TRBJ1-2|NA
TGTGCCAGCAGCCAGGGGACAGGGAGGGTCTATGGCTACACCTTC
CASSQGTGRVYGYTF
>TRBD1|TRBV13|TRBJ1-1|once
TGTGCCAGCAGCCTTGGGACAGGAAATCCCCCTGAAGCTTTCTTT
CASSLGTGNPPEAFF
>TRBD1|TRBV19|TRBJ1-6|few
TGTGCCAGTAGTACGCGGGACAGGGGACTTTACAATTCACCCCTCCACTTT
CASSTRDRGLYNSPLHF
>NA|TRBV12-3/TRBV12-4|TRBJ2-1|once
TGTGCCAGCCTTACCACGGATGAGCAGTTCTTC
CASLTTDEQFF
>NA|TRBV24-1|TRBJ2-3|NA
TGTGCCACCAGTGACAAACGCCTTCAGGGGTGGGACACAGATACGCAGTATTTT
CATSDKRLQGWDTDTQYF
>NA|TRBV7-8|TRBJ2-1|NA
TGTGCCAGCAGCTTAGTGCGTCCCCGGGACAATGATGCCGGGTTGAATGAGCAGTTCTTC
CASSLVRPRDNDAGLNEQFF
>TRBD1|TRBV18|TRBJ1-6|NA
TGTGCCAGCTCCACAGGGGACACTGTTAAAAATTCACCCCTCCACTTT
CASSTGDTVKNSPLHF
>NA|TRBV20-1|TRBJ1-1|once
TGCAGTGCTAGTGGCAGGACGACCTCGAACACTGAAGCTTTCTTT
CSASGRTTSNTEAFF
>NA|TRBV5-4|TRBJ1-2|NA
TGTGCCAGCAGTCTCGACTGGGCCGGGAGCTACACCTTC
CASSLDWAGSYTF
>NA|TRBV12-3/TRBV12-4|TRBJ1-6|NA
TGTGCCAGCAGCTCAGGGGAAGGATCACCCCTCCACTTT
CASSSGEGSPLHF
>NA|TRBV7-9|TRBJ2-7|NA
TGTGCCAGCAGCTCCTCTACGGAGGGCTACGAGCAGTACTTC
CASSSSTEGYEQYF
>NA|TRBV4-3|TRBJ1-2|NA
TGCGCCAGCAGCCAAGATTTTGGGACCCAAATCCGCTATGGCTACACCTTC
CASSQDFGTQIRYGYTF
>NA|TRBV19|TRBJ2-5|NA
TGTGCCAGTAGGGGGGCCGTCCAAGAGACCCAGTACTTC
CASRGAVQETQYF
>NA|TRBV30|TRBJ2-2|NA
TGTGCCTGGAGTGTACGGAAGTGGTTCTCAGGGATGGCCGGGGAGCTGTTTTTT
CAWSVRKWFSGMAGELFF
>NA|TRBV27|TRBJ1-2|NA
TGTGCCAGCAGTCGACGGGTAGCTAACTATGGCTACACCTTC
CASSRRVANYGYTF
>NA|TRBV27|TRBJ2-7|NA
TGTGCCAGCAGTTTGTGGGGAACCCACGAGCAGTACTTC
CASSLWGTHEQYF
>TRBD2|TRBV28|TRBJ2-1|NA
TGTGCCAGCAGTCCCCTTACTAGCGGAACCTCCTACAATGAGCAGTTCTTC
CASSPLTSGTSYNEQFF
>NA|TRBV28|TRBJ2-1|NA
TGTGCCGGACGGGGGGCCCGATCCTACAATGAGCAGTTCTTC
CAGRGARSYNEQFF
>NA|TRBV14|TRBJ2-2|NA
TGTGCCAGCAGCCAAGATTATGGCAGCTTTAAGCTGTTTTTT
CASSQDYGSFKLFF
>NA|TRBV18|TRBJ1-4|NA
TGTGCCAGCTCACCGAGCCTTAATGAAAAACTGTTTTTT
CASSPSLNEKLFF